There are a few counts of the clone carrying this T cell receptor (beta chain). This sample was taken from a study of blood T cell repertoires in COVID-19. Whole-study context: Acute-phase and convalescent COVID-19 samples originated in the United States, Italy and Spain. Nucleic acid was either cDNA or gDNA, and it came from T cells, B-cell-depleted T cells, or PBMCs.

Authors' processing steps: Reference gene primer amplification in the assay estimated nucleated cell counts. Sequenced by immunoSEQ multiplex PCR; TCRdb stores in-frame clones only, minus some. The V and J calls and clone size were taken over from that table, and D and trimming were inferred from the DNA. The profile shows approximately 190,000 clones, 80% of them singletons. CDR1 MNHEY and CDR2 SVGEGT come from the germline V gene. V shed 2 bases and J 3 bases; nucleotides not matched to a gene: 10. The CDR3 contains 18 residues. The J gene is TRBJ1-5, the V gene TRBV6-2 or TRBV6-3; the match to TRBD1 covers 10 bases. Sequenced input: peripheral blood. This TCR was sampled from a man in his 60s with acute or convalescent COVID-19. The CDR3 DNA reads TGTGCCAGCAGTTACCCTACCGGGACAGGGGCGTTCAATCAGCCCCAGCATTTT. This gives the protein CASSYPTGTGAFNQPQHF.